This T cell receptor beta chain was observed in a study of blood T cell repertoires in COVID-19. Sequenced by immunoSEQ multiplex PCR; TCRdb stores in-frame clones only, minus some. Of fewer than 300,000 clones listed, 70% to 90% are singletons. This CDR3 comprises 15 residues. V shed 5 bases and J 2 bases; nucleotides not matched to a gene: 5. In germline, CDR1 is SGHNT, CDR2 YYREEE (reference sequence). This receptor was identified in a man aged 45 to 65 with active or convalescent COVID-19. Sample: peripheral blood. This chain uses TRBV5-4 with TRBJ2-5; 11 nucleotides match TRBD2. The CDR3 loop reads CASSMGLAVQETQYF. The DNA of the CDR3 is TGTGCCAGCAGTATGGGACTAGCGGTTCAAGAGACCCAGTACTTC.